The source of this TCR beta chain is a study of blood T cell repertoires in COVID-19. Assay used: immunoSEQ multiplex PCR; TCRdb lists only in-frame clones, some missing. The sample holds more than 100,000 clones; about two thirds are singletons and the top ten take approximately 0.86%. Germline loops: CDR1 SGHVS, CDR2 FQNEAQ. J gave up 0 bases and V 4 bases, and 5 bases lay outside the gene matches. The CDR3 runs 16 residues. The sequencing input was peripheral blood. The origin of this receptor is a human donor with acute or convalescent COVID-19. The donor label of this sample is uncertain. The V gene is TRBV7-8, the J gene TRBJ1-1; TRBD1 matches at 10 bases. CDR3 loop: CASSSRDRGMNTEAFF. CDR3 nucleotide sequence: TGTGCCAGCAGCTCCCGGGACAGGGGTATGAACACTGAAGCTTTCTTT. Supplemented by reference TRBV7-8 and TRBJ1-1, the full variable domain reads GAGVSQSPRYKVAKRGQDVALRCDPISGHVSLFWYQQALGQGPEFLTYFQNEAQLDKSGLPSDRFFAERPEGSVSTLKIQRTQQEDSAVYLCASSSRDRGMNTEAFFGQGTRLTVV.